This T cell receptor (beta chain) appears in the sequencing data of a study of graft-versus-host responses after intestinal transplantation. Generated by immunoSEQ multiplex PCR, the TCRdb table keeps only in-frame clones and is missing some. The table lists about 45,000 clones, roughly nine tenths of them singletons. The sample here was PBMCs, taken 524 days after transplant. The TCR comes from a human patient who received an intestinal transplant, so some T cells may come from the graft donor.

The CDR3 DNA reads as TGTGCCAGTAGTAGCATCTATGGCTACACCTTC. Residues: CASSSIYGYTF. The chain employs TRBV19 and TRBJ1-2; D remains unclear. CDR1 is LNHDA, CDR2 SQIVND, per germline (reference sequence). V lost 4 bases and J lost 4, with 4 bases in between. The CDR3 has 11 residues.